These 32 T cell receptor beta chains were all obtained from the same sample, sequenced in a study of T-cell memory formation after mild COVID-19. A single record per CDR3 protein comes from TCRdb applying MiXCR to the 5' RACE reads. The sample has more than 250,000 distinct CDR3 sequences, over 15% seen once. Source material: PBMCs or a T cell subset sorted from them (not recorded which). The receptors were sampled from a man between 18 and 29 years old who had mild COVID-19 (a few samples of this study predate the infection). Cell type and time point are not known.

This clonotype has more than one count but fewer than ten. The chain has TRBV4-1 and TRBJ1-5; D gene ambiguous. The V end lost 3 bases, the J end lost 0 bases, and 12 bases lay between the germline ends. The germline V gene has CDR1 MGHRA and CDR2 YSYEKL. This CDR3 contains 16 residues. The CDR3 reads CASSQRAGFSNQPQHF. In nucleotides, the CDR3 is TGCGCCAGCAGCCAGAGAGCGGGATTTAGCAATCAGCCCCAGCATTTT.

This clonotype was found a few times. A much larger clone lies one base from this, so it may be a read error. The gene calls are TRBV7-2 and TRBJ1-1; a weak D match, TRBD1 (5 bases). The CDR3 has 13 amino acids. Germline-derived CDR1 and CDR2 are SGHTA and FQGNSA. The germline V and J ends were trimmed by 5 bases and 1 base, with 8 bases remaining between them. The CDR3 DNA reads TGTGCCAGCAGCGTACAGGAGAACACTGAAGCTTTCTTT. Its protein is CASSVQENTEAFF.

This clonotype occurred a few times. V gene TRBV4-1 combines with J gene TRBJ2-3; D is possibly TRBD1 (6 bases). CDR1 and CDR2 (germline): MGHRA, YSYEKL. V lost 0 bases to trimming and J lost 2 bases, with 12 bases between them. The CDR3 spans 16 residues. DNA for the CDR3: TGCGCCAGCAGCCAAGATCGGAACAGGGACACAGATACGCAGTATTTT. Translation: CASSQDRNRDTDTQYF.

This chain links TRBV11-2 with TRBJ2-5; D unclear. The CDR3 length is 13 residues. Germline assignment: CDR1 SGHAT and CDR2 FQNNGV. Trimming removed 5 bases at V and 7 bases at J, with 14 bases between. The CDR3 DNA sequence: TGTGCCAGCAGCGCCGTTAGCACCGGGACCCAGTACTTC. It translates to CASSAVSTGTQYF.

This clonotype was seen a single time. The rearrangement joins TRBV6-5 to TRBJ1-1, with D unresolved. Trimming cost V 8 bases and J 1 base, with 11 bases left between them. The germline V gene has CDR1 MNHEY and CDR2 SVGAGI. The CDR3 loop spans 13 amino acids. In DNA, the CDR3 is TGTGCCAGCGGAAGCGGGGAGAACACTGAAGCTTTCTTT. Translation: CASGSGENTEAFF.

This clonotype was counted a few times. CDR3 sequence (DNA): TGTGCCAGCAGCCCCCGGGACAGGGGTTCTTCAGATACGCAGTATTTT. This encodes CASSPRDRGSSDTQYF. This chain joins TRBV7-8 and TRBJ2-3; 10 bases are a match to TRBD1. J lost 4 bases, V lost 5 bases, and 9 bases had no gene match. The CDR3 runs 16 residues. Germline assignment: CDR1 SGHVS and CDR2 FQNEAQ.

The chain couples TRBV15 to TRBJ1-6; 8 bases line up with TRBD1. V shed 1 base, J shed 10 bases, and the junction held 3 bases outside the gene matches. Germline CDR1 LNHNV, CDR2 YYDKDF (reference sequence). CDR3 size: 14 residues. CDR3 loop: CATSRADRGSPLHF. In DNA, the CDR3 is TGTGCCACCAGCAGAGCCGACAGGGGATCACCCCTCCACTTT.

This clonotype was recorded once. The chain joins TRBV11-2 to TRBJ1-6, with a tentative D call TRBD1 (5 bases). This CDR3 has 13 amino acids. Germline CDR1 SGHAT, CDR2 FQNNGV. V lost 1 base to trimming and J lost 15 bases, with 13 bases between them. The CDR3 coding sequence is TGTGCCAGCAGCTTAGTGTCAGGGCCTCTCCTCCACTTT. Amino acid sequence: CASSLVSGPLLHF.

The rearrangement joins TRBV19 to TRBJ2-1; 10 bases fit TRBD2. CDR1 LNHDA and CDR2 SQIVND come from the germline V gene (reference sequence). V lost 4 bases, J lost 4 bases, and 1 base stayed unmatched. The CDR3 contains 14 residues. CDR3 protein: CASSRTSGYNEQFF. The CDR3 region has the DNA TGTGCCAGTAGTAGGACTAGCGGTTACAATGAGCAGTTCTTC.

In its sample, this clonotype was seen a few times. The chain employs TRBV20-1 and TRBJ2-5; no clear D. The CDR3 has 10 amino acids. Germline-derived CDR1 and CDR2 are DFQATT and SNEGSKA (reference sequence). The V end was cut by 2 bases, the J end by 4 bases, with 2 bases between. This CDR3 reads CSARLETQYF. DNA for the CDR3: TGCAGTGCTAGACTAGAGACCCAGTACTTC.

This clonotype was detected only a few times. The chain combines TRBV15 with TRBJ2-6; D gene uncertain. Germline V CDR1 and CDR2: LNHNV, YYDKDF (reference sequence). Trimming removed 8 bases at V and 1 base at J, with 9 bases between. CDR3 length: 14 amino acids. CDR3 amino acids: CATASRSGANVLTF. Written as DNA, the CDR3 is TGTGCCACCGCCTCACGTTCTGGGGCCAACGTCCTGACTTTC. The full variable domain, rest sourced from reference TRBV15 and TRBJ2-6, is DAMVIQNPRYQVTQFGKPVTLSCSQTLNHNVMYWYQQKSSQAPKLLFHYYDKDFNNEADTPDNFQSRRPNTSFCFLDIRSPGLGDTAMYLCATASRSGANVLTFGAGSRLTVL.

This clonotype was seen a few times. The chain links TRBV7-9 to TRBJ2-3, with 7 bases aligning to TRBD2. This CDR3 is 14 amino acids long. Trimming took 5 bases from V and 0 from J; bases not matched to a gene: 2. Germline CDR1 and CDR2: SEHNR and FQNEAQ (reference sequence). The CDR3 sequence: CASSASGSTDTQYF. The CDR3 region has the DNA TGTGCCAGCAGCGCTAGCGGAAGCACAGATACGCAGTATTTT.

The J gene is TRBJ1-2, the V gene TRBV18; maybe TRBD1 (5 bases). Trimming shortened V by 2 bases and J by 3 bases, and 25 bases separated the two germline ends. Germline lookup yields CDR1 KGHSH and CDR2 LQKENI. The CDR3 runs 19 residues. CDR3 amino acids: CASSPGALRASKRHYGYTF. The CDR3 DNA follows: TGTGCCAGCTCACCAGGGGCGTTACGAGCGTCAAAGCGCCACTATGGCTACACCTTC.

This clonotype was detected a few times. This chain connects TRBV2 to TRBJ1-6; 8 nucleotides align to TRBD1. The J segment lost 9 bases and the V segment lost 4 bases, leaving 2 bases of the junction unmatched. Per the germline V gene, CDR1 is SNHLY and CDR2 is FYNNEI. CDR3 length equals 13 residues. Here the CDR3 DNA reads TGTGCCAGCAGTGGACAGGGGTCTTCACCCCTCCACTTT. This encodes CASSGQGSSPLHF.

The rearrangement joins TRBV7-2 to TRBJ1-6; D is unresolved. The CDR3 sequence is 13 residues long. The ends were cut back, 3 bases at V and 8 bases at J, with 8 bases in the middle. Germline V gene data show CDR1 as SGHTA and CDR2 as FQGNSA. The CDR3 protein is CASSFFGDSPLHF. The CDR3 DNA reads TGTGCCAGCAGCTTTTTCGGGGATTCACCCCTCCACTTT.

This clonotype was recorded only once. The chain carries TRBV12-3 or TRBV12-4 and TRBJ2-7; 9 bases map to TRBD2. J was trimmed by 5 bases and V by 4 bases; bases with no gene match: 9. This CDR3 has 15 residues. This CDR3 reads CASSSLGTSFDEQYF. The CDR3 nucleotides are TGTGCCAGCAGTTCCCTAGGGACTAGCTTCGACGAGCAGTACTTC.

This chain uses TRBV7-2 with TRBJ1-2; tentative D call: TRBD1 (5 bases). CDR1 and CDR2 from the germline V gene are SGHTA and FQGNSA. V dropped 3 bases and J dropped 0 bases, with 14 bases sitting between them. The CDR3 covers 16 residues. In nucleotides, the CDR3 is TGTGCCAGCAGCTTCGGCAGGGCAACGGCTAACTATGGCTACACCTTC. Its translation is CASSFGRATANYGYTF.

This clonotype was recorded a few times. This chain uses TRBV12-3 or TRBV12-4 with TRBJ1-6, with a tentative D call TRBD1 (5 bases). The CDR3 has 15 amino acids. Trimming shortened V by 6 bases and J by 10 bases, and 19 bases separated the two germline ends. The CDR3 loop is CASSTERIGGSPLHF. Here the CDR3 DNA reads TGTGCCAGCAGCACCGAAAGGATTGGGGGGTCACCCCTCCACTTT.

The chain is built from TRBV6-2 or TRBV6-3 and TRBJ2-5, with D hard to call. The CDR3 is 12 amino acids. Trimming cost V 0 bases and J 5 bases, with 4 bases left between them. From germline, CDR1 is MNHEY and CDR2 SVGEGT. CDR3 protein: CASSYSMETQYF. DNA for the CDR3: TGTGCCAGCAGTTACTCCATGGAGACCCAGTACTTC.

There are a few counts of this clonotype. Written as DNA, the CDR3 is TGCGCCAGCAGCTCGGGACAGCCGGCCACCGGGGAGCTGTTTTTT. Translated: CASSSGQPATGELFF. The chain employs TRBV5-1 and TRBJ2-2; 7 bases line up with TRBD1. Germline lookup yields CDR1 SGHRS and CDR2 YFSETQ. The CDR3 has 15 amino acids. Trimming cost V 3 bases and J 4 bases; bases outside gene matches: 6.

The CDR3 loop is CASSQGMGAGNQPQHF. Written as DNA, the CDR3 is TGCGCCAGCAGCCAAGGTATGGGGGCCGGCAATCAGCCCCAGCATTTT. This sequence joins TRBV4-1 and TRBJ1-5; a weak D match, TRBD1 (6 bases). Trimming shortened V by 1 base and J by 2 bases, and 12 bases separated the two germline ends. The CDR3 spans 16 residues. Germline values: CDR1 MGHRA, CDR2 YSYEKL.

Only a few counts were recorded for this clonotype. The rearrangement links TRBV6-6 to TRBJ2-1; D uncertain. V dropped 6 bases and J dropped 5 bases, with 14 bases sitting between them. Germline V CDR1 and CDR2: MNHNY, SVGAGI (reference sequence). CDR3 length: 14 amino acids. The CDR3 DNA reads TGTGCCAGCAGCCCAAGGTCCCCCCACAATGAGCAGTTCTTC. Protein: CASSPRSPHNEQFF.

The V call is TRBV27, the J call TRBJ2-5, with 9 bases that match TRBD2. Trimming removed 3 bases from V and 1 base from J; junction bases left unmatched: 9. The CDR3 is 17 residues long. Looked up from germline, CDR1 is MNHEY and CDR2 is SMNVEV (reference sequence). The DNA of the CDR3 is TGTGCCAGCAGTTTCCTAGGCGGGGGGGCAAGCCAAGAGACCCAGTACTTC. Translation: CASSFLGGGASQETQYF.

The genes are TRBV4-2 and TRBJ2-3; no reliable D call. Trimming took off 6 bases at V and 6 bases at J, with 13 bases between the two ends. The germline V gene encodes CDR1 LGHNA and CDR2 YNFKEQ. This CDR3 has 13 amino acids. The CDR3: CASRDQRADTQYF. CDR3 bases: TGTGCCAGCAGAGACCAGCGCGCCGATACGCAGTATTTT.

This clonotype was counted many times. The chain has TRBV12-3 or TRBV12-4 and TRBJ1-2, with a possible D match to TRBD1 (5 bases). There are 16 residues in the CDR3. V was trimmed by 10 bases and J by 1 base, leaving 22 bases between them. In nucleotides, the CDR3 is TGTGCCACCGCAGCACGAGGTCAGGGTGGTAACTATGGCTACACCTTC. It yields the protein CATAARGQGGNYGYTF.

The chain has TRBV2 and TRBJ2-3; 8 positions match TRBD1. The CDR3 has 12 residues. CDR1 is SNHLY, CDR2 FYNNEI, per germline. V trimming: 6 bases; J trimming: 5 bases; junction bases outside the gene matches: 1. CDR3 nucleotide sequence: TGTGCCAGCAGAGGACAGGGAGATACGCAGTATTTT. It codes for CASRGQGDTQYF. The whole variable domain, filled in from reference TRBV2 and TRBJ2-3, reads EPEVTQTPSHQVTQMGQEVILRCVPISNHLYFYWYRQILGQKVEFLVSFYNNEISEKSEIFDDQFSVERPDGSNFTLKIRSTKLEDSAMYFCASRGQGDTQYFGPGTRLTVL.

The chain links TRBV10-3 to TRBJ2-3; 9 bases fit TRBD2. Germline assignment: CDR1 ENHRY and CDR2 SYGVKD. V gave up 8 bases and J gave up 2 bases; unmatched junction bases: 5. This CDR3 has 14 residues. CDR3 nucleotides: TGTGCCATCTCCGAGCGGGGGGACACAGATACGCAGTATTTT. Protein sequence: CAISERGDTDTQYF.

V is TRBV6-5 and J is TRBJ1-5; 10 bases match TRBD1. The CDR3 runs to 16 residues. Trimming took 5 bases from V and 2 from J; bases not matched to a gene: 6. The germline V gene has CDR1 MNHEY and CDR2 SVGAGI. CDR3 sequence: CASSPGTGVGNQPQHF. DNA for the CDR3: TGTGCCAGCAGTCCCGGGACAGGGGTCGGCAATCAGCCCCAGCATTTT.

The rearrangement links TRBV20-1 to TRBJ2-5; TRBD1 agrees at 9 bases. V lost 5 bases, J lost 5 bases, and 9 bases stayed unmatched. CDR3 size: 14 residues. CDR1 is DFQATT and CDR2 is SNEGSKA in the germline V gene (reference sequence). This CDR3 is CSAPRTGGRETQYF. CDR3 nucleotide sequence: TGCAGTGCTCCGAGAACAGGGGGCCGGGAGACCCAGTACTTC.

V and J are TRBV7-2 and TRBJ1-2, with a possible D match to TRBD1 (5 bases). Per the germline V gene, CDR1 is SGHTA and CDR2 is FQGNSA. Trimming removed 4 bases at V and 7 bases at J, with 16 bases between. The CDR3 runs to 14 residues. The CDR3, as DNA: TGTGCCAGCAGCTCCCTTGGGGGGTGGAGTGGCTACACCTTC. Its translation is CASSSLGGWSGYTF.

This clonotype has more than one count but fewer than ten. This chain's CDR3 is CASETGMGNEQFF. CDR3 sequence (DNA): TGTGCCAGCGAGACAGGGATGGGCAATGAGCAGTTCTTC. The rearrangement links TRBV9 to TRBJ2-1; 7 bases fit TRBD1. The CDR3 covers 13 residues. Trimming cost V 7 bases and J 6 bases; bases outside gene matches: 7. Germline CDR1 reads SGDLS; CDR2 reads YYNGEE. Based on the CDR3 plus reference TRBV9 and TRBJ2-1, the full variable domain is DSGVTQTPKHLITATGQRVTLRCSPRSGDLSVYWYQQSLDQGLQFLIQYYNGEERAKGNILERFSAQQFPDLHSELNLSSLELGDSALYFCASETGMGNEQFFGPGTRLTVL.

This clonotype was observed a few times. The chain is built from TRBV6-1 and TRBJ2-3; perhaps TRBD1 as D (6 bases). The V gene's germline CDR1 is MNHNS and CDR2 SASEGT. CDR3 length: 14 residues. Trimming took off 3 bases at V and 6 bases at J, with 13 bases between the two ends. This CDR3 reads CASSEVGTGDTQYF. The CDR3 region has the DNA TGTGCCAGCAGTGAGGTTGGAACAGGGGATACGCAGTATTTT.